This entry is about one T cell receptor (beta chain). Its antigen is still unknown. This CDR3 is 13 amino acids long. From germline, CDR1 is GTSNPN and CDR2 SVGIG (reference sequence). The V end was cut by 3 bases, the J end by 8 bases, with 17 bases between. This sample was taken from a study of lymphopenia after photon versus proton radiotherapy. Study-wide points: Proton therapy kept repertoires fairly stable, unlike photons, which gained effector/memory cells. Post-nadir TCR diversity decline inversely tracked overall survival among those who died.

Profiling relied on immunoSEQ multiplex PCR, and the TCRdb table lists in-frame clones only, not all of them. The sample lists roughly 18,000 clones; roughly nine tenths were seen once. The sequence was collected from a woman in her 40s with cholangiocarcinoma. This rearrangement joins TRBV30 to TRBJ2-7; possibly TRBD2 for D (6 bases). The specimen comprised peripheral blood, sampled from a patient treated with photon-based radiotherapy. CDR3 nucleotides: TGTGCCTGGAGCGGCGGGACGGCCTTCCAGCAGTACTTC. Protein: CAWSGGTAFQQYF.